These 8 T cell receptor beta chains came from one sample sequenced in a study of vaccination effects on CD4 cells after COVID-19. Measured with immunoSEQ multiplex PCR; TCRdb has only the in-frame clones, and not every one. The profile shows some 59,000 clones, around 75% of them singletons. No antigen is known for these receptors. After expansion with viral peptide pools in the ViraFEST assay, antigen-specific CD4+ T cells were sequenced. The culture ran for approximately 9 days before CD4+ T cells were isolated. Here the sequenced sample was CD4+ T cells from PBMCs cultured with HCoV-229E spike peptides, taken before COVID-19 vaccination. All receptors derive from a human donor who received a COVID-19 vaccine.

V and J are TRBV11-3 and TRBJ2-1; 10 nucleotides align to TRBD1. With 1 base clipped from V and 8 bases from J, the junction kept 11 bases outside the gene matches. The germline gives CDR1 SGHNT, CDR2 YENEEA. This CDR3 contains 17 residues. The CDR3 DNA follows: TGTGCCAGCAGCTTAGGCACATCCGGGACAGGGGTCGATGAGCAGTTCTTC. It specifies CASSLGTSGTGVDEQFF.

V is TRBV5-1 and J is TRBJ2-2; unclear D gene. The V end was cut by 4 bases, the J end by 2 bases, with 12 bases between. Germline V gives CDR1 SGHRS, CDR2 YFSETQ. The CDR3 totals 15 residues. The CDR3 DNA reads as TGCGCCAGCAGCCCCGACGGAACCAACACCGGGGAGCTGTTTTTT. It is translated as CASSPDGTNTGELFF.

The rearrangement joins TRBV6-2 or TRBV6-3 to TRBJ2-2, with TRBD2 as a possible D gene (5 bases). Trimming cost V 6 bases and J 2 bases, with 16 bases left between them. This CDR3 is 16 amino acids long. The germline CDR1 and CDR2 sequences are MNHEY and SVGEGT. CDR3 bases: TGTGCCAGCAGCCACCCAGCGGAGAAAAACACCGGGGAGCTGTTTTTT. Its translation: CASSHPAEKNTGELFF.

The CDR3 protein is CASSLAGGDSNEKLFF. In DNA form, the CDR3 reads TGCGCCAGCAGCTTGGCCGGCGGGGATTCTAATGAAAAACTGTTTTTT. This rearrangement joins TRBV5-1 to TRBJ1-4; D gene uncertain. Trimming left V 0 bases short and J 3 bases short, with 12 bases between. This CDR3 contains 16 residues. Looked up from germline, CDR1 is SGHRS and CDR2 is YFSETQ.

The rearrangement joins TRBV19 to TRBJ1-1; maybe TRBD1 (5 bases). In germline, CDR1 is LNHDA, CDR2 SQIVND (reference sequence). The CDR3 extends over 12 amino acids. V lost 3 bases and J 4 bases, leaving 6 bases between the germline ends. The CDR3 reads CASSMQGTEAFF. CDR3 nucleotide sequence: TGTGCCAGTAGTATGCAGGGCACTGAAGCTTTCTTT.

This clone has only one observation. This sequence joins TRBV28 and TRBJ2-5, with TRBD2 identical over 7 bases. V was clipped by 5 bases and J by 0 bases; unmatched bases: 9. The CDR3 consists of 16 residues. CDR1 is MDHEN, CDR2 SYDVKM, per germline. CDR3 DNA sequence: TGTGCCAGCAGTCCCCCCCCGACTAGCAACCAAGAGACCCAGTACTTC. It encodes CASSPPPTSNQETQYF.

CDR3 sequence reads: CASSRLGTANQPQHF. Written as DNA, the CDR3 is TGTGCCAGCTCTAGGTTGGGGACTGCAAATCAGCCCCAGCATTTT. The rearrangement uses TRBV18 and TRBJ1-5, with D possibly TRBD1 on 5 matching bases. V shed 6 bases and J shed 4 bases, with 16 bases lying between them. The CDR3 runs 15 residues. Per germline, CDR1 KGHSH and CDR2 LQKENI.

The gene calls are TRBV14 and TRBJ1-6, with D possibly being TRBD1 (6 bases). V lost 4 bases, J lost 7 bases, and 17 bases lay in between. Germline V gene sequence: CDR1 SGHDN, CDR2 FVKESK. The CDR3 length is 16 residues. The CDR3 loop is CASSPISGGQNSPLHF. For the CDR3, the DNA is TGTGCCAGCAGCCCCATTTCGGGGGGACAAAATTCACCCCTCCACTTT.